This T cell receptor beta chain derives from a study of blood T cell repertoires in COVID-19. Trimming pared 8 bases from V and 5 bases from J, leaving 15 bases between. This CDR3 spans 13 amino acids. CDR1 is SNHLY and CDR2 is FYNNEI in the germline V gene. Measured with immunoSEQ multiplex PCR; TCRdb has only the in-frame clones, and not every one. In the table there are approximately 110,000 clones, approximately 85% of which are singletons. The chain has TRBV2 and TRBJ2-5; D uncertain. Material: peripheral blood. The clonotype was recovered from a woman aged 60-70 years with COVID-19, enrolled during active disease. CDR3 sequence reads: CASSYQVVETQYF. The CDR3 nucleotides read TGTGCCAGCTCCTATCAGGTTGTGGAGACCCAGTACTTC.